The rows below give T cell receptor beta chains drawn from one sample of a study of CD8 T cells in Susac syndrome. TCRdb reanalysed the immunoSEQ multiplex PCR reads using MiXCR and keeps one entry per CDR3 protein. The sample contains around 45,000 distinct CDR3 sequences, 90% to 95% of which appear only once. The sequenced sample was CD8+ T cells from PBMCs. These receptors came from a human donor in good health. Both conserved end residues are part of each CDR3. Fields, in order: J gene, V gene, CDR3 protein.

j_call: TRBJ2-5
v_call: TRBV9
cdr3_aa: CASSADQETQYF

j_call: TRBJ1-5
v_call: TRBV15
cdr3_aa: CATSRDTRNPQHF

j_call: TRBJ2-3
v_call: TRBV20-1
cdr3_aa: CSASRRSTDTQYF

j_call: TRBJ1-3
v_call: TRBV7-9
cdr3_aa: CASSLEVAPGNTIYF

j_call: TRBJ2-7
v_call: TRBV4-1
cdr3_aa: CASSQPNGEQYF

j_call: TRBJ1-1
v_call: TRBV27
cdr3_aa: CASRKWRVAFF

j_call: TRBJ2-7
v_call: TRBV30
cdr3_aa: CAWSVSVGEQYF

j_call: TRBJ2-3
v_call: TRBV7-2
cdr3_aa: CASSLGLALDTDTQYF

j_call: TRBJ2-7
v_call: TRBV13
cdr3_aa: CASSQRQGMRLEQYF

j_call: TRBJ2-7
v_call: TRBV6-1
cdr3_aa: CASSAGLAELRGWEQYF

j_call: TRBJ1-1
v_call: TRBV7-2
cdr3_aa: CASSSPGQGLPEAFF

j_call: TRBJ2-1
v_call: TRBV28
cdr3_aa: CASSLGDGGDNEQFF

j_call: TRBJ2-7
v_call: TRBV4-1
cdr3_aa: CASSRILAGGSEQYF

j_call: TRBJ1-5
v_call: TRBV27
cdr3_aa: CASSPGALNQPQHF

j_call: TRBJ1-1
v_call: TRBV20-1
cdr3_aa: CSAGDRENTEAFF

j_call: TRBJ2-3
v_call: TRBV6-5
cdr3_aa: CASSYSLSFPDTQYF

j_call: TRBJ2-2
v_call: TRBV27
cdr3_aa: CASSLEIISGELFF

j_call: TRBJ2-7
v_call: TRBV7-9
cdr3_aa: CASSLAGLGYEQYF

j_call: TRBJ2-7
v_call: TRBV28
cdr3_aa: CASRPTGTGVEQYF

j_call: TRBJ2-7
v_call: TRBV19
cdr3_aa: CASRSLSTGRSDEQYF

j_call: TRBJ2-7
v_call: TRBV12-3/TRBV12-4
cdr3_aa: CASSPQGYDEQYF

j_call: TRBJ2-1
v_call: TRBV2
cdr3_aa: CASSEALRGDEQFF

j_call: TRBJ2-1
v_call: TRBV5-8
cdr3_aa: CASSPGASGWVQFF

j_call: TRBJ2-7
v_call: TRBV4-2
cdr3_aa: CASSPELAGISYEQYF

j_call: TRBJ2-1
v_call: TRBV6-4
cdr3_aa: CASENEQFF

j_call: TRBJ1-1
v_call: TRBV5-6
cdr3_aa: CASSSYPGASTEAFF

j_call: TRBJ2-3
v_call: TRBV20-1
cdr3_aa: CSATLTDTQYF

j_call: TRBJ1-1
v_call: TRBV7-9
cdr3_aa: CASSSPRTGTMNTEAFF

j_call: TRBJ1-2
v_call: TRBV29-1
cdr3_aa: CSVYSYVGVAYGYTF

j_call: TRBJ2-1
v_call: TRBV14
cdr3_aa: CASRHYNEQFF

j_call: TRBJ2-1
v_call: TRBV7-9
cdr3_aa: CASSLLHNEQFF

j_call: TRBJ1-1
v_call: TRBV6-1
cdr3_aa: CESIWGTEAFF

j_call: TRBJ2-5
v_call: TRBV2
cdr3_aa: CASSEGWETQYF

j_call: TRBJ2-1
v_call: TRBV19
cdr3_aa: CASSIGSGNLNYNEQFF

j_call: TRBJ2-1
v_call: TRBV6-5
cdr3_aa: CASSYSQINEQFF

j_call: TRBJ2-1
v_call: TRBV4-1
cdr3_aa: CASSQDHGWALEQFF

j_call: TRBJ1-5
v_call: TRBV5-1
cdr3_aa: CASSPGTLSNQPQHF

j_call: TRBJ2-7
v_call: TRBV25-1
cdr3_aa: CASSVGTGYEQYF

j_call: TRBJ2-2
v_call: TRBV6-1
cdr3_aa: CATKLTSGTNTGELFF

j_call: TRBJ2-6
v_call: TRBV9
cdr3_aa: CASSPETRAGANVLTF

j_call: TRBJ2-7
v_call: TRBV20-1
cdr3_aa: CSAPGLAGALEQYF

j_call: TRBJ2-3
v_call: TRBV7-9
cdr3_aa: CASSLGTSSGDTQYF